The 17 T cell receptor beta chains reported below all come from one sample, sequenced in a study of blood T cells in healthy people across ages. It was with a sample-barcoded 5' primer and a J-beta primer mix that a second PCR of about 6 to 11 cycles was run. TCRdb independently ran MiXCR on the 5' RACE reads; one entry per CDR3 protein. Of a few hundred thousand distinct CDR3 sequences detected, 27% appear once; the ten largest clones hold about 18%. Sequenced: blood. All receptors come from a woman in her seventies in good health.

The V and J genes are TRBV7-2 and TRBJ2-5, with D unclear. Judging by the DNA end, TRBJ2-7 fits better; the J call may be wrong. CDR1 is SGHTA, CDR2 FQGNSA, per germline. The CDR3 runs 13 residues. The CDR3 here is CASSLVDGYEQYF. The CDR3 DNA reads as TGTGCCAGCAGCTTAGTGGACGGCTACGAGCAGTACTTC.

This clonotype was seen more than once but under ten times. CDR3 residues: CASSHDGQSTWNTEAFF. The CDR3 nucleotides read TGTGCCAGCAGCCACGACGGACAGTCGACCTGGAACACTGAAGCTTTCTTT. This chain uses TRBV4-2 with TRBJ1-1, with D tentatively TRBD1 (6 bases). Germline V gene sequence: CDR1 LGHNA, CDR2 YNFKEQ. The CDR3 has 17 residues. Trimming left V 3 bases short and J 1 base short, with 18 bases between.

This rearrangement joins TRBV9 to TRBJ2-4, with 10 bases fitting TRBD1. With V trimmed by 2 bases and J by 8 bases, 4 bases remained unmatched. The CDR3 loop spans 14 amino acids. CDR1 is SGDLS and CDR2 is YYNGEE in the germline V gene. Here the CDR3 DNA reads TGTGCCAGCAGCGTCACCGGGACAGGGGACATTCAGTACTTC. Protein sequence: CASSVTGTGDIQYF.

The chain uses TRBV20-1 and TRBJ2-1, with D possibly being TRBD1 or TRBD2 (6 bases each). The CDR3 length is 13 residues. From germline, CDR1 is DFQATT and CDR2 SNEGSKA (reference sequence). Trimming cost V 6 bases and J 7 bases, with 16 bases left between them. CDR3 coding DNA: TGCAGTGCCTTGGGACGGAGGGGGAATGAGCAGTTCTTC. Protein: CSALGRRGNEQFF.

A few counts support this clonotype. This chain links TRBV5-6 with TRBJ1-6, with D possibly TRBD1 on 6 matching bases. The CDR3 is 15 residues long. Germline V CDR1 and CDR2: SGHDT, YYEEEE. The germline V and J ends were trimmed by 1 base and 11 bases, with 16 bases remaining between them. CDR3 in DNA: TGTGCCAGCAGCTTGTATCAGGGGCAGAATCCACCCCTCCACTTT. The encoded protein is CASSLYQGQNPPLHF. Together with reference TRBV5-6 and TRBJ1-6, the CDR3 gives the full variable domain: DAGVTQSPTHLIKTRGQQVTLRCSPKSGHDTVSWYQQALGQGPQFIFQYYEEEERQRGNFPDRFSGHQFPNYSSELNVNALLLGDSALYLCASSLYQGQNPPLHFGNGTRLTVT.

Remarks on this clonotype: At one boundary the junction diverges from the germline segment, which might be a read error. The chain uses TRBV10-3 and TRBJ2-5, with TRBD1 matching over 11 bases. This CDR3 contains 16 residues. Germline values: CDR1 ENHRY, CDR2 SYGVKD. The CDR3 bases are TGTGCCATCAGGCCCGGGACAGGGGGACCCCAAGAGACCCAGCACTTC. Translated, it gives CAIRPGTGGPQETQHF.

The sample holds a few counts of this clonotype. V gene TRBV28 combines with J gene TRBJ1-2; TRBD1 might be the D (6 bases). V was clipped by 4 bases and J by 6 bases, with 12 bases between them. The length of the CDR3 is 13 residues. Germline V gene data show CDR1 as MDHEN and CDR2 as SYDVKM. The CDR3 region is CASSSTGSHGYTF. CDR3 coding DNA: TGTGCCAGCAGTTCGACAGGATCCCATGGCTACACCTTC.

In this sample, this clonotype turned up many times. The chain carries TRBV29-1 and TRBJ2-7; 11 bases align to TRBD1. The V segment lost 6 bases and the J segment 6 bases; nucleotides outside the gene matches: 19. The CDR3 runs to 17 residues. Germline CDR1 SQVTM, CDR2 ANQGSEA. CDR3 DNA: TGCAGCGTCCGCCATCCTATGGACAGGGGGCCTCCCGGCGAGCAGTACTTC. Amino acids: CSVRHPMDRGPPGEQYF.

This clonotype occurred a few times. With a much larger clone just one base away, this may be a read error. This chain uses TRBV12-5 with TRBJ2-7; 8 bases agree with TRBD1. Germline loops: CDR1 LGHNT, CDR2 FRNRAP. J was trimmed by 7 bases and V by 0 bases; bases with no gene match: 11. This CDR3 is 16 amino acids long. The chain's CDR3 is CASGLVEGPQGDEQYF. CDR3 DNA: TGTGCTAGTGGTTTGGTCGAGGGACCACAGGGGGATGAGCAGTACTTC.

This chain uses TRBV15 with TRBJ2-5; 8 positions agree with TRBD2. The better agreement between TRBJ2-1 and the DNA end casts doubt on the J call. Germline V gene sequence: CDR1 LNHNV, CDR2 YYDKDF (reference sequence). The CDR3 extends over 17 amino acids. CDR3 coding DNA: TGTGCCACCCGCACTGGCGGGGGGATACTCCCCTACAATGAGCAGTTCTTC. It is translated as CATRTGGGILPYNEQFF.

This clonotype appeared a few times. V and J are TRBV20-1 and TRBJ1-5; a weak D match, TRBD1 (5 bases). Trimming shortened V by 5 bases and J by 6 bases, and 23 bases separated the two germline ends. The CDR3 extends over 16 amino acids. The V gene's germline CDR1 is DFQATT and CDR2 SNEGSKA (reference sequence). The CDR3 DNA follows: TGCAGTGCTTCGTCACCACAACTCAGGGTGTTTCAGCCCCAGCATTTT. Residues: CSASSPQLRVFQPQHF.

This clonotype was detected only a few times. The genes are TRBV4-2 and TRBJ1-1; D may be TRBD1 (5 bases). V was pared by 10 bases and J by 3 bases, with 15 bases between. Looked up from germline, CDR1 is LGHNA and CDR2 is YNFKEQ. CDR3 size: 13 residues. CDR3: CATGTSRDTEAFF. CDR3 in DNA: TGTGCCACCGGGACTTCCAGGGACACTGAAGCTTTCTTT.

The chain links TRBV27 to TRBJ1-5; D remains ambiguous. V lost 3 bases, J lost 6 bases, and 9 bases lay in between. The CDR3 contains 13 residues. The germline gives CDR1 MNHEY, CDR2 SMNVEV (reference sequence). The CDR3: CASSLQGFQPQHF. In DNA, the CDR3 is TGTGCCAGCAGTTTGCAAGGTTTTCAGCCCCAGCATTTT.

This clonotype has just a few counts. This chain uses TRBV19 with TRBJ2-1; perhaps TRBD1 as D (6 bases). CDR3 size: 14 residues. Trimming removed 2 bases from V and 8 bases from J, with 13 bases in between. Germline loops: CDR1 LNHDA, CDR2 SQIVND (reference sequence). This CDR3 reads CASSIPGEIYEQFF. CDR3 DNA sequence: TGTGCCAGTAGTATACCAGGGGAGATCTATGAGCAGTTCTTC.

The chain couples TRBV7-3 to TRBJ2-3; D gene ambiguous. This CDR3 is built from 14 residues. CDR1 and CDR2 from the germline V gene are SGHTA and FQGTGA. Trimming cost V 2 bases and J 2 bases, with 8 bases left between them. CDR3 DNA: TGTGCCAGCAGCTTAGGTAGCAACACAGATACGCAGTATTTT. It is translated as CASSLGSNTDTQYF.

This chain connects TRBV7-2 to TRBJ2-2; D unclear. The V and J ends lost 5 bases and 6 bases respectively, with 10 bases between them. Germline V gene lookup returns CDR1 SGHTA and CDR2 FQGNSA. The CDR3 is 13 residues long. CDR3 sequence: CASSLQTAGELFF. The DNA of the CDR3 is TGTGCCAGCAGCCTTCAGACGGCCGGGGAGCTGTTTTTT.

This chain joins TRBV28 and TRBJ1-6; D uncertain. CDR1 and CDR2 from the germline V gene are MDHEN and SYDVKM. The CDR3 runs 14 residues. Trimming removed 2 bases at V and 5 bases at J, with 7 bases between. CDR3 amino acids: CASSLLRNNSPLHF. As DNA, the CDR3 is TGTGCCAGCAGTTTACTCCGGAATAATTCACCCCTCCACTTT.